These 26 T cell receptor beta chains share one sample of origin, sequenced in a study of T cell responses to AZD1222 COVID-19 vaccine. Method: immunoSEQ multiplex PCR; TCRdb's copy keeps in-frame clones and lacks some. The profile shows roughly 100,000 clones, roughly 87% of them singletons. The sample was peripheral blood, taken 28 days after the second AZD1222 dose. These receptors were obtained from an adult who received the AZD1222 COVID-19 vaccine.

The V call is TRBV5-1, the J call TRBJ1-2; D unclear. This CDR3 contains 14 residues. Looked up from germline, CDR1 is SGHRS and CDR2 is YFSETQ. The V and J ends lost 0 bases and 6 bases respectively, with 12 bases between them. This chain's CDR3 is CASSLGPEGDGYTF. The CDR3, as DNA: TGCGCCAGCAGCTTGGGACCGGAGGGTGATGGCTACACCTTC.

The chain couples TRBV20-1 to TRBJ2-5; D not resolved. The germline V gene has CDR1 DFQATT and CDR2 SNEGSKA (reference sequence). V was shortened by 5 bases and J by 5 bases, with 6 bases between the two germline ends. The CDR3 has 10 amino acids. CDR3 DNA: TGCAGTGCTCTCGGGGAGACCCAGTACTTC. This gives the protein CSALGETQYF.

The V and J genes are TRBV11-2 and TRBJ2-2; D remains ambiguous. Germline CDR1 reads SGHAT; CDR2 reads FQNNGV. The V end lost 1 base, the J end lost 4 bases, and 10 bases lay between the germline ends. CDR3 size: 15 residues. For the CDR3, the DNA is TGTGCCAGCAGCTTAGTCAGCAGGTTCACCGGGGAGCTGTTTTTT. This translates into CASSLVSRFTGELFF. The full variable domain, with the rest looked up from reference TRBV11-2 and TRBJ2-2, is EAGVAQSPRYKIIEKRQSVAFWCNPISGHATLYWYQQILGQGPKLLIQFQNNGVVDDSQLPKDRFSAERLKGVDSTLKIQPAKLEDSAVYLCASSLVSRFTGELFFGEGSRLTVL.

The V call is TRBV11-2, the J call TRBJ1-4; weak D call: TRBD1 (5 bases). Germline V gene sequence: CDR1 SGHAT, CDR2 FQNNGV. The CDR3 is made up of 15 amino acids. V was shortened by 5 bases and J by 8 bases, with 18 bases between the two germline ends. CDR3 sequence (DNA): TGTGCCAGCAGCCCCGGCGTTGGGGCTGGGGAAAAACTGTTTTTT. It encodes CASSPGVGAGEKLFF.

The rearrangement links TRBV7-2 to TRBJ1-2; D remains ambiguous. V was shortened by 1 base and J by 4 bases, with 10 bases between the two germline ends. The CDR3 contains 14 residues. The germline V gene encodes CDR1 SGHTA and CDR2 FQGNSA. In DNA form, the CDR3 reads TGTGCCAGCAGCTTAGTGGACCTCGGCTATGGCTACACCTTC. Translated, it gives CASSLVDLGYGYTF.

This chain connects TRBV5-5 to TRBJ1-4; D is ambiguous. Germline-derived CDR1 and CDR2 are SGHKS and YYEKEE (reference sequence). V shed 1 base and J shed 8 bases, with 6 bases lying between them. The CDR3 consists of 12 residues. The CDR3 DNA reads TGTGCCAGCAGCTTGCGGGTCGAAAAACTGTTTTTT. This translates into CASSLRVEKLFF.

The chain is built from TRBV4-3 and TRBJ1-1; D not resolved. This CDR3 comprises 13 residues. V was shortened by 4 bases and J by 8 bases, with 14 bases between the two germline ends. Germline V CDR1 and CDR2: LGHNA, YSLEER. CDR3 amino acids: CASSPGMNREAFF. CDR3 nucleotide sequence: TGCGCCAGCAGCCCCGGGATGAATCGGGAAGCTTTCTTT.

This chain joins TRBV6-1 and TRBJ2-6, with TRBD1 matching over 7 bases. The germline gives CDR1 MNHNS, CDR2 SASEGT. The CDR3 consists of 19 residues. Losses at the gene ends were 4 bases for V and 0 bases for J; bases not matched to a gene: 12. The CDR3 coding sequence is TGTGCCAGCAGTGGGAAGACAGGGTGGACTCACTCTGGGGCCAACGTCCTGACTTTC. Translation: CASSGKTGWTHSGANVLTF.

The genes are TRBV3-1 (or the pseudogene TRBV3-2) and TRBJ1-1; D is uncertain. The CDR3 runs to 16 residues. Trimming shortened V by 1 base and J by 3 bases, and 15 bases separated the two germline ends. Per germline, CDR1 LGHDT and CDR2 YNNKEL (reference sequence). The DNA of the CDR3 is TGTGCCAGCAGCCAAGGAAACCGGCCGCGGGACACTGAAGCTTTCTTT. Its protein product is CASSQGNRPRDTEAFF.

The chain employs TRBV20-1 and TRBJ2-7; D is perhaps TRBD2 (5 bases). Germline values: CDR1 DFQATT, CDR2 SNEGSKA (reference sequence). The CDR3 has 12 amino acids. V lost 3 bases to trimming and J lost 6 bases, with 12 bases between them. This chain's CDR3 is CSASYPAGEQYF. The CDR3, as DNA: TGCAGTGCTAGTTACCCGGCGGGCGAGCAGTACTTC.

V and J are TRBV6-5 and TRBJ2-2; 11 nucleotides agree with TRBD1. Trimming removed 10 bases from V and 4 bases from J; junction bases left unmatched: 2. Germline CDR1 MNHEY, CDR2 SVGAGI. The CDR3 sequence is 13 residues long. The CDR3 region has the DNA TGTGCCACGGGACAGGGGGTCACCGGGGAGCTGTTTTTT. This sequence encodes CATGQGVTGELFF.

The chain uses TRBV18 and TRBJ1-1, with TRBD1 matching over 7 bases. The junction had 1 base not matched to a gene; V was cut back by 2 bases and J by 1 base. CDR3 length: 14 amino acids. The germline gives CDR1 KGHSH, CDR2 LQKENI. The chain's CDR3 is CASSPRQGNTEAFF. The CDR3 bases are TGTGCCAGCTCACCAAGACAGGGGAACACTGAAGCTTTCTTT. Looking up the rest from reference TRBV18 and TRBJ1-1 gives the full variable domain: NAGVMQNPRHLVRRRGQEARLRCSPMKGHSHVYWYRQLPEEGLKFMVYLQKENIIDESGMPKERFSAEFPKEGPSILRIQQVVRGDSAAYFCASSPRQGNTEAFFGQGTRLTVV.

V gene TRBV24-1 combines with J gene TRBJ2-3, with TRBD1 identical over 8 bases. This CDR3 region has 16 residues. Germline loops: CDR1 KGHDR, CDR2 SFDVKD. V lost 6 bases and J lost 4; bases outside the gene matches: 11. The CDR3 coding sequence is TGTGCCACCAGTCGGAGTCGCCAGGGGGCCTCAGATACGCAGTATTTT. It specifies CATSRSRQGASDTQYF.

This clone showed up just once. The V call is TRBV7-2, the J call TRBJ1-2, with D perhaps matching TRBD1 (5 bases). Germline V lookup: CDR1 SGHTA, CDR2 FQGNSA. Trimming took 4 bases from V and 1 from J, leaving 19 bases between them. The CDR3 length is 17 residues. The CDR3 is CASSSQGAHTFNYGYTF. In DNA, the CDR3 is TGTGCCAGCAGCTCTCAGGGAGCCCACACGTTTAACTATGGCTACACCTTC.

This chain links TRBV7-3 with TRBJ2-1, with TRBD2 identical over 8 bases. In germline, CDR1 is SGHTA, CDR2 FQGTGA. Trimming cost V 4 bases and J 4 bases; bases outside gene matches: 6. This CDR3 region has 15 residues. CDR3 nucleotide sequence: TGTGCCAGCAGCTCTAGCGGGTCCCAATACAATGAGCAGTTCTTC. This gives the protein CASSSSGSQYNEQFF.

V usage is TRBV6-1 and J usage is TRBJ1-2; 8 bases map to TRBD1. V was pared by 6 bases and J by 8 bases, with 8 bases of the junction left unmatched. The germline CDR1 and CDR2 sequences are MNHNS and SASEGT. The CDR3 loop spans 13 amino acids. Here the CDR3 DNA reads TGTGCCAGCAGCGACGCAGGGGGCTTCGGCTACACCTTC. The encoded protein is CASSDAGGFGYTF.

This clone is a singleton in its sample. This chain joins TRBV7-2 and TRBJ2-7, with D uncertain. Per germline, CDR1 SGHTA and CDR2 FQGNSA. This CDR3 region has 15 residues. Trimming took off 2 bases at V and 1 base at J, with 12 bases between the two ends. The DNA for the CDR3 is TGTGCCAGCAGCTTATGGGTTTCGGAATCCTACGAGCAGTACTTC. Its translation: CASSLWVSESYEQYF.

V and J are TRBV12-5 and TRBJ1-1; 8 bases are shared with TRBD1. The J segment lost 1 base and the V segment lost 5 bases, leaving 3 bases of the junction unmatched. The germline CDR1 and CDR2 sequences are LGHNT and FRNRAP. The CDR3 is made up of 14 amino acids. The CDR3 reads CASGTGQENTEAFF. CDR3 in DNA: TGTGCTAGTGGTACGGGACAGGAGAACACTGAAGCTTTCTTT.

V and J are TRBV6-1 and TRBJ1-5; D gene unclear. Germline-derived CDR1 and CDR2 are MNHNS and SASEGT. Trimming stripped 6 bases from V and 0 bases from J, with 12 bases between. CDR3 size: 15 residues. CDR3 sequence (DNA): TGTGCCAGCAGCGGGCATCGAAATAGCAATCAGCCCCAGCATTTT. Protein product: CASSGHRNSNQPQHF.

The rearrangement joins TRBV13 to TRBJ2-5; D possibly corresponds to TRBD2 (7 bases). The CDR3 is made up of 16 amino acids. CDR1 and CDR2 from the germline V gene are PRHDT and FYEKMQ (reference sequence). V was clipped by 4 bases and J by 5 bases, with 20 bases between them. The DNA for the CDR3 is TGTGCCAGCAGCTCCATTGGGGGGGCAGATTCGGAGACCCAGTACTTC. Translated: CASSSIGGADSETQYF. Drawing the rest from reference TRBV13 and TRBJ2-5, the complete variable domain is AAGVIQSPRHLIKEKRETATLKCYPIPRHDTVYWYQQGPGQDPQFLISFYEKMQSDKGSIPDRFSAQQFSDYHSELNMSSLELGDSALYFCASSSIGGADSETQYFGPGTRLLVL.

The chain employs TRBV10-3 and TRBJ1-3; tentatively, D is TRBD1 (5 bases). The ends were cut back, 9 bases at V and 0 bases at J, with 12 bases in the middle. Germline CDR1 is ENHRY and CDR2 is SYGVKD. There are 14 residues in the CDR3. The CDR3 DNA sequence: TGTGCCATTGGGGACTCCCGCTCTGGAAACACCATATATTTT. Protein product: CAIGDSRSGNTIYF.

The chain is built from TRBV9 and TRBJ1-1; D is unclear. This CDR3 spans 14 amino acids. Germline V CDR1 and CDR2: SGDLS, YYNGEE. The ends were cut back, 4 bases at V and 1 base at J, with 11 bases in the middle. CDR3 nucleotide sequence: TGTGCCAGCAGCCCGAGGGCCGAGAACACTGAAGCTTTCTTT. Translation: CASSPRAENTEAFF. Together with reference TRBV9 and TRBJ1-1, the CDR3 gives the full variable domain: DSGVTQTPKHLITATGQRVTLRCSPRSGDLSVYWYQQSLDQGLQFLIQYYNGEERAKGNILERFSAQQFPDLHSELNLSSLELGDSALYFCASSPRAENTEAFFGQGTRLTVV.

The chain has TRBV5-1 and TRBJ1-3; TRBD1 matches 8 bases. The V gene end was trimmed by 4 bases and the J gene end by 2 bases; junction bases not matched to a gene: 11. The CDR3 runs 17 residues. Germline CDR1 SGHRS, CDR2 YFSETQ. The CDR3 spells CASSPRTGLTPGNTIYF. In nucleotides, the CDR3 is TGCGCCAGCAGCCCAAGGACAGGGTTGACGCCTGGAAACACCATATATTTT.

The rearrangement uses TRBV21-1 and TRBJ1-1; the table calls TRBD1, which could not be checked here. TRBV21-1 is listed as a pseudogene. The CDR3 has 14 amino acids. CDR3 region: CASSKGQGNTEAFF. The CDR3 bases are TGTGCCAGCAGCAAGGGACAGGGGAACACTGAAGCTTTCTTT.

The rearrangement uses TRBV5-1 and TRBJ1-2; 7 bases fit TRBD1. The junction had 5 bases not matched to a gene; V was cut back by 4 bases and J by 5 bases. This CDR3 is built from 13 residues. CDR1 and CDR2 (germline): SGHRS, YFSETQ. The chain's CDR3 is CASSTGERYGYTF. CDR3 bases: TGCGCCAGCAGCACAGGGGAGAGGTATGGCTACACCTTC. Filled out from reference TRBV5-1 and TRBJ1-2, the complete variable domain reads KAGVTQTPRYLIKTRGQQVTLSCSPISGHRSVSWYQQTPGQGLQFLFEYFSETQRNKGNFPGRFSGRQFSNSRSEMNVSTLELGDSALYLCASSTGERYGYTFGSGTRLTVV.

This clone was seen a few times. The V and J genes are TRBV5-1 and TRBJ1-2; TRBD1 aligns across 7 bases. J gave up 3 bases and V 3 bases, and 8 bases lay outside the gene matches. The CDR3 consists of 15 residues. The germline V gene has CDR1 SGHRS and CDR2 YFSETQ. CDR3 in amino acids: CASSSGQLTYYGYTF. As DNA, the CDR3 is TGCGCCAGCAGCTCGGGACAGCTAACCTACTATGGCTACACCTTC.